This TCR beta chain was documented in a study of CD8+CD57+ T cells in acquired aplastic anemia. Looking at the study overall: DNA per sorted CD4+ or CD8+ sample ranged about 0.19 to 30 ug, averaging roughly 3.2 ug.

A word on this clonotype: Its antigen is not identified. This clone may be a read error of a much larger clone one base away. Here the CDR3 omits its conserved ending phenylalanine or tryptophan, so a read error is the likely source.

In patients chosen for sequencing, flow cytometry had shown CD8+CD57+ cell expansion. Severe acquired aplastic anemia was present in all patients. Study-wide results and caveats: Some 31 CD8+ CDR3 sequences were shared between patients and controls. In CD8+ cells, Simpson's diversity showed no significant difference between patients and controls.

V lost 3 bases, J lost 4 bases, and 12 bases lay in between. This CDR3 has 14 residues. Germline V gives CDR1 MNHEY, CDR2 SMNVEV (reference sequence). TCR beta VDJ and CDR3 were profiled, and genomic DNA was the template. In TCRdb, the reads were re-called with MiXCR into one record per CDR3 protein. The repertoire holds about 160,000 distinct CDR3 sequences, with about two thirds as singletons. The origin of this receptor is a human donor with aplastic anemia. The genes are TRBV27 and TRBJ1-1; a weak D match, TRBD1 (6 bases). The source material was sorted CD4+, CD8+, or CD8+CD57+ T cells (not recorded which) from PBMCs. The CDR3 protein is CASSFQGTSTEAFL. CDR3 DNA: TGTGCCAGCAGTTTCCAGGGGACGTCCACTGAAGCTTTCCTT.